A single T cell receptor (beta chain) is shown here with its context. The cDNA had a unique molecular identifier and a template-switch universal primer site. TCRdb recomputed calls from the 5' RACE reads with MiXCR, one row per CDR3 protein. The data contain 500,000 to 650,000 distinct CDR3 sequences, about 7.1% of them singletons. This sample stems from a study of identical twins. The CDR3 extends over 18 amino acids. The germline V and J ends were trimmed by 1 base and 3 bases, with 20 bases remaining between them. The germline gives CDR1 SGHRS, CDR2 YFSETQ. The sample was also linked to a second study, of yellow fever vaccine responses in identical twins. That study reports: Twins showed a vaccine T cell response that reportedly seemed partly convergent, partly personalized.

V is TRBV5-1 and J is TRBJ2-1, with D perhaps given as TRBD1 or TRBD2 (6 bases each). The sequence was collected from a woman aged 18-29 years in good health. Sequenced sample: PBMCs. CDR3 sequence: CASSLTRVSGGFYNEQFF. In DNA form, the CDR3 reads TGCGCCAGCAGCTTGACTCGGGTTTCCGGGGGCTTCTACAATGAGCAGTTCTTC.